This T cell receptor (beta chain) was sequenced during a study of cytomegalovirus exposure and HLA in healthy donors. Regarding the study as a whole: There was a cluster of highly shared sequence variants that was likely a sequencing artifact.

PCR was performed using 60 Vbeta and 13 Jbeta primers. This table comes from immunoSEQ multiplex PCR, and its TCRdb copy is limited to in-frame clones, with some not included. The sample includes 90,000 to 140,000 clones, roughly three quarters of them seen just once. Note on this clone: Antigen specificity is unknown. Relative to the germline gene, one junction end is altered; a read error may explain this.

Germline V gene sequence: CDR1 SEHNR, CDR2 FQNEAQ (reference sequence). The CDR3 sequence is 14 residues long. The sequenced sample consisted of PBMCs. V gene TRBV7-9 combines with J gene TRBJ2-7; 10 bases map to TRBD1. This clonotype was obtained from a man aged 35 to 55 in good health and CMV-seronegative. CDR3 region: CSSSPRDRGYEQYF. The CDR3 region has the DNA TGTTCCAGCAGCCCACGGGACAGGGGCTACGAGCAGTACTTC.